This TCR beta chain was recorded in a study of vaccination and CD4 T cells after COVID-19 (dated by TCRdb to between 2021 and 2022). As for the study more broadly: Every convalescent patient had a positive nasal swab PCR test for SARS-CoV-2, with mild disease in 8 to 10 patients and severe disease in one. The convalescent cohort comprised six males and four females, including two Hispanic individuals, seven Caucasians, two Asians and one multiracial person. Participants got two doses of the Pfizer-BioNTech BNT162b2 vaccine (n=8) or two doses of the Moderna mRNA-1273 vaccine (n=2). Post-COVID blood samples from convalescent patients were collected a median of about 100 days after diagnosis, with a range of 35 to 161 days. The time from the second vaccine dose to post-vaccine blood sampling had a median of around 72 days and ranged from roughly 13 to 241 days. Overlapping spike peptide pools from SARS-CoV-2 and from the common cold coronaviruses HCoV-NL63, HCoV-OC43 and HCoV-229E were used as culture stimuli. Control cultures used a CEFX viral epitope pool as positive control, an HIV-1 Nef peptide pool as negative control, or no peptide. In roughly eleven COVID-19 convalescent patients and a handful of infection-naive healthy vaccine recipients, the spike-specific CD4+ TCR repertoire before mRNA vaccination was compared with the repertoire after mRNA vaccination.

The CDR3 spans 14 residues, from the cysteine through the phenylalanine. The sequence is cut down to CDR3 DNA, 42 bases in frame from base 1. CDR1 and CDR2, looked up from the germline V gene (reference sequence), are SEHNR and FQNEAQ. Trimming takes 7 bases off V and 0 bases off J; junction bases not matched to a gene: 3. This specimen's treatment or condition label, interpreted: approximately nine-day PBMC culture with coronavirus spike peptide pools or control peptides (ViraFEST assay). The ViraFEST assay, used in the study, expanded antigen-specific T cells with peptide pools and then identified the expanded clonotypes through TCR sequencing. Positive SARS-CoV-2 PCR tests in the convalescent patients dated from March to December 2020, before Alpha, Beta and Delta variants emerged in the United States. Each well held 1.5 million to 2.5 million PBMCs cultured with roughly 10 ug/ml peptide pools in IMDM containing around 5% human AB serum and 8 to 10 IU/ml IL-2. Half of the culture medium was replaced with fresh IL-2-containing medium on days 3 and 7. After approximately eleven days of culture, CD4+ T cells were isolated by negative selection with the EasySep CD4+ T cell isolation kit. Ficoll-Paque Plus gradient centrifugation was used to isolate PBMCs from whole blood, and the isolated PBMCs were then either used fresh or cryopreserved at -140C. Culture conditions were generally each tested in triplicate wells.

Results the study describes overall, beyond this receptor: Nearly all vaccine-specific clones in convalescent patients (304 of 307) were mono-reactive for SARS-CoV-2 spike rather than cross-reactive with common cold coronaviruses. Only a relatively small number of convalescent patients were included in the study, and early timepoints following natural infection were not analyzed. In convalescent patients, a median approximately 89% of post-vaccine SARS-CoV-2-reactive clones were detected only after vaccination, suggesting vaccine-specific priming. The median number of SARS-CoV-2-reactive clonotypes rose from 20 to 25 after infection to some 40 after vaccination, but the change was not significant.

This clonotype was recorded a few times. The target of this receptor is not known. The record has no base qualities; no much larger clone is one base away. The protocol used for the library was PCR. At the Johns Hopkins FTIC core, DNA from the cultured CD4+ T cells underwent TCR sequencing with the Oncomine TCR Beta short-read assay. The QIAamp micro DNA kit was used to extract genomic DNA from the cultured CD4+ T cells. The Oncomine TCR Beta libraries from cultured CD4+ T cells were pooled using unique dual indexes and then sequenced on an Illumina iSeq 100. For the original study's pipeline: Non-productive sequences were filtered out, and CDR3s that did not start with C, did not end with F or W, or were shorter than 7 amino acids were discarded. Antigen-specific clonotypes were identified using the MANAFEST web application through comparison of peptide-stimulated wells with reference and other culture wells. To be called positive, a clone needed an FDR below 0.05, an odds ratio above 5, and a productive frequency above 0.1% in at least two of three replicate wells. Clonotypes that were significantly expanded in both SARS-CoV-2 spike wells and at least one common cold coronavirus spike condition were defined as cross-reactive. CDR3 homology was assessed with Levenshtein distances (stringdist) and unrooted phylogenetic trees (ape) in R version 3.6.1. TCRdb reanalyzed the raw reads on its own, using fastp at Q25 for trimming and MiXCR for clone calling, and kept in-frame beta chains. Each entry is one CDR3 protein sequence, shown with its most common DNA and genes. TCRdb assigned the V and J calls; the authors' analysis was not used. The table for this sample lists fewer than 15,000 distinct CDR3 sequences; about three fifths of them were counted only once. The top ten hold less than 15% of the sample.

The sequenced material came from CD4+ T cells from blood, cultured in vitro. This sequence originates from a human donor who had recovered from COVID-19. The rearranged segments are TRBV7-9 and TRBJ2-3, with 8 central nucleotides matching TRBD1. This receptor carries the CDR3 CASTGTGSTDTQYF. The sequenced DNA: TGTGCCAGCACCGGGACAGGAAGCACAGATACGCAGTATTTT.